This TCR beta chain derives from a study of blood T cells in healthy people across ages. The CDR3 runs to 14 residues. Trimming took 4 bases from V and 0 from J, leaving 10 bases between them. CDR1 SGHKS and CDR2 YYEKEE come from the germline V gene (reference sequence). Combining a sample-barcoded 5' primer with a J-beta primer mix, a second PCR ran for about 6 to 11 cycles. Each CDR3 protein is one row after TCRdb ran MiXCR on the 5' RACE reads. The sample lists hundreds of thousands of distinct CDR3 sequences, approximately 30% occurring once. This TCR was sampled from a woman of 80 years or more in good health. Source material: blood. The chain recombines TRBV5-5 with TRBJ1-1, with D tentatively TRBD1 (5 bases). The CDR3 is CASSGTLMNTEAFF. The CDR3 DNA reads TGTGCCAGCAGCGGGACTCTAATGAACACTGAAGCTTTCTTT.